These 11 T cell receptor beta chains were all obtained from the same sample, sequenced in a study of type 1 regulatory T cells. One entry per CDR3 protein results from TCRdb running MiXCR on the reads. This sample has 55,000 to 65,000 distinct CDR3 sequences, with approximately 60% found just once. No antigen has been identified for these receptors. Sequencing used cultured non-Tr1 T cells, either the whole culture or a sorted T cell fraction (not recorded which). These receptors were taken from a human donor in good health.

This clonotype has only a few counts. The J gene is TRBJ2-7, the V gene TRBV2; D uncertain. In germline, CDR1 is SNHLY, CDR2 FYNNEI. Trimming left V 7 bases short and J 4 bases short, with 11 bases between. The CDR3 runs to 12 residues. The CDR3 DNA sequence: TGTGCCAGCACCCTCAGCAGATACGAGCAGTACTTC. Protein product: CASTLSRYEQYF.

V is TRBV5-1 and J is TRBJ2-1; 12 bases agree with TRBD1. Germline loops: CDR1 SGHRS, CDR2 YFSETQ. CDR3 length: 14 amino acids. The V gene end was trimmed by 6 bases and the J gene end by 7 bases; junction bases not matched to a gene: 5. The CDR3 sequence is CASTRDRGRNEQFF. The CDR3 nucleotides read TGCGCCAGCACCCGGGACAGGGGGCGAAATGAGCAGTTCTTC.

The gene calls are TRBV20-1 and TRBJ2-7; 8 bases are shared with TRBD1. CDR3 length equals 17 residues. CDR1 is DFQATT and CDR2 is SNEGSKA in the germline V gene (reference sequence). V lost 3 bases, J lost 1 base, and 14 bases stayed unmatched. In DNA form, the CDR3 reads TGCAGTGCTAGTGGCCTCGGGACAGGAGCGAAATCCTACGAGCAGTACTTC. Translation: CSASGLGTGAKSYEQYF.

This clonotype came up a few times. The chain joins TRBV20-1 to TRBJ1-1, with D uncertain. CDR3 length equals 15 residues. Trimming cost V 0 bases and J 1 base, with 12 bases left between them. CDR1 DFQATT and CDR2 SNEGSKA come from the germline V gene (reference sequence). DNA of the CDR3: TGCAGTGCTAGAGATGGAGGACGGACGAACACTGAAGCTTTCTTT. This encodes CSARDGGRTNTEAFF.

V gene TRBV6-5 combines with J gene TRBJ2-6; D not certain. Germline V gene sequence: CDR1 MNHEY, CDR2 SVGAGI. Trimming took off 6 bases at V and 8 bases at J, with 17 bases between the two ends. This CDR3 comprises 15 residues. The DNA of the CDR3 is TGTGCCAGCAGCTCCTCCACAGCTCGGACCAACGTCCTGACTTTC. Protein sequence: CASSSSTARTNVLTF.

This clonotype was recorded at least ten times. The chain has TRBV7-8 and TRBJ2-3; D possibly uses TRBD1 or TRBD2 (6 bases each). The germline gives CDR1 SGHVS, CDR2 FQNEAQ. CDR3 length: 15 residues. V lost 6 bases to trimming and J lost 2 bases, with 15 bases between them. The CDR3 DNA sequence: TGTGCCAGCAGGGGACTTGGGGGCAACACAGATACGCAGTATTTT. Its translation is CASRGLGGNTDTQYF.

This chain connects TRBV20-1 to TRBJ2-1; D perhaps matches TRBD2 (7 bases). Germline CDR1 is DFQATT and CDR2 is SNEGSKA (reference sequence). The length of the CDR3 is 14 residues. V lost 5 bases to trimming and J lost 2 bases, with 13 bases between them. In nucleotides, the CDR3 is TGCAGTGCTGAGGGGGGGGATACCTACAATGAGCAGTTCTTC. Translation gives CSAEGGDTYNEQFF.

CDR3 DNA sequence: TGTGCCAGCAGTTTACTTGCCTACGAGCAGTACTTC. Protein sequence: CASSLLAYEQYF. This chain uses TRBV28 with TRBJ2-7; no firm D call. The CDR3 has 12 residues. The germline gives CDR1 MDHEN, CDR2 SYDVKM. Trimming cost V 2 bases and J 2 bases, with 4 bases left between them. The variable domain in full, completed from reference TRBV28 and TRBJ2-7, reads DVKVTQSSRYLVKRTGEKVFLECVQDMDHENMFWYRQDPGLGLRLIYFSYDVKMKEKGDIPEGYSVSREKKERFSLILESASTNQTSMYLCASSLLAYEQYFGPGTRLTVT.

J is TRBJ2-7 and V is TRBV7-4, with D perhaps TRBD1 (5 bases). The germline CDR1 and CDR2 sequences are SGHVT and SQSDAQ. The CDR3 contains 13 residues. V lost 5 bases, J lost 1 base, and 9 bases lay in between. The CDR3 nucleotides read TGTGCCAGCAGCCTTGACAGTTCCTACGAGCAGTACTTC. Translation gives CASSLDSSYEQYF.

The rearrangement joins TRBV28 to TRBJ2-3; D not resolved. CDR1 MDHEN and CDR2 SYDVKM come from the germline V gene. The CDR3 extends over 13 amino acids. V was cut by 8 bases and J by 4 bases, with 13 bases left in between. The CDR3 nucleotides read TGTGCCAGCGAACAAGACGGAGCAGATACGCAGTATTTT. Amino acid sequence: CASEQDGADTQYF.

The CDR3 nucleotides are TGTGCCAGCACCCTTGGCAGGGCGAACACCGGGGAGCTGTTTTTT. Residues: CASTLGRANTGELFF. The chain employs TRBV27 and TRBJ2-2; possible D gene TRBD1, 5 bases. The germline V gene has CDR1 MNHEY and CDR2 SMNVEV (reference sequence). There are 15 residues in the CDR3. V was pared by 7 bases and J by 0 bases, with 12 bases between.